Reported below is one T cell receptor beta chain. Per germline, CDR1 SNHLY and CDR2 FYNNEI. There are 19 residues in the CDR3. Trimming took 0 bases from V and 0 from J, leaving 18 bases between them. The sample is drawn from a study of blood T cell repertoires in COVID-19. The assay was immunoSEQ multiplex PCR, and TCRdb's table has in-frame clones only and misses some. Of hundreds of thousands of clones in the sample, over 80% are singletons; the top ten hold approximately 9%. The receptor's source is a woman aged 18 to 35 who had recovered from COVID-19. The chain recombines TRBV2 with TRBJ2-1, with TRBD1 as a possible D gene (7 bases). The sample taken for sequencing was PBMCs or T cells enriched from blood (not recorded which). The CDR3 nucleotides read TGTGCCAGCAGTGAAGCGGGCAGGGGGGCCCTCAGCTCCTACAATGAGCAGTTCTTC. This encodes CASSEAGRGALSSYNEQFF.